A single T cell receptor (beta chain) is shown here with its context. The source of the sample is a study of radiation and T cells in renal cell carcinoma. Profiling relied on immunoSEQ multiplex PCR, and the TCRdb table lists in-frame clones only, not all of them. The table has about 64,000 clones, 60% to 85% seen once; the top ten hold around 7%. Time point meaning: blood 4 weeks post-SBRT, at nephrectomy. Regarding treatment: 15 Gy SBRT to primary tumor, nephrectomy 4 weeks later. Material: blood, obtained from a patient whose treatment included radiotherapy and nephrectomy. The receptor comes from a man between 60 and 75 years old with renal cell carcinoma.

CDR3 residues: CASSLMGTDTQYF. The CDR3 coding sequence is TGTGCCAGCAGCCTCATGGGCACAGATACGCAGTATTTT. This chain links TRBV27 with TRBJ2-3; D is unclear. The germline V gene has CDR1 MNHEY and CDR2 SMNVEV (reference sequence). This CDR3 contains 13 residues. V was pared by 6 bases and J by 1 base, with 8 bases between.